What follows are 15 T cell receptor beta chains derived from one specimen sequenced in a study of PD-1 blockade in classical Hodgkin lymphoma. Time point described: newly diagnosed, previously untreated cHL patient sample. Clones were read by immunoSEQ multiplex PCR, and TCRdb kept only the in-frame ones, dropping some. This sample yields fewer than 20,000 clones, of which about nine tenths are seen a single time; about 7% belongs to the top ten. Sequencing was performed on peripheral blood mononuclear cells (PBMCs). These receptors all stem from a human donor with classical Hodgkin lymphoma.

V usage is TRBV6-1 and J usage is TRBJ2-1; 8 bases are a match to TRBD1. After removal of 6 bases from V and 7 bases from J, the junction contained 8 bases not matched to a gene. The germline gives CDR1 MNHNS, CDR2 SASEGT. CDR3 length: 14 amino acids. CDR3 sequence reads: CASSRTGPRNEQFF. The CDR3 DNA reads TGTGCCAGCAGCAGGACAGGGCCTAGGAATGAGCAGTTCTTC.

This sequence joins TRBV25-1 and TRBJ1-4, with D possibly TRBD1 on 5 matching bases. V lost 2 bases and J 4 bases, leaving 17 bases between the germline ends. The CDR3 covers 17 residues. Germline V CDR1 and CDR2: MGHDK, SYGVNS. The CDR3 DNA is TGTGCCAGCAGTGAACCCCCCCCGGTGGGGCTTAATGAAAAACTGTTTTTT. Translating it yields CASSEPPPVGLNEKLFF.

The rearrangement links TRBV5-1 to TRBJ2-2; 8 nucleotides match TRBD1. The CDR3 runs to 15 residues. Germline V lookup: CDR1 SGHRS, CDR2 YFSETQ. Trimming took 5 bases from V and 5 from J; bases not matched to a gene: 8. CDR3 residues: CASRGTGVHTGELFF. CDR3 DNA sequence: TGCGCCAGCAGAGGGACAGGCGTACATACCGGGGAGCTGTTTTTT.

This chain uses TRBV6-1 with TRBJ2-3; 10 positions agree with TRBD2. The CDR3 runs to 15 residues. V lost 3 bases and J lost 4; bases outside the gene matches: 4. Per the germline V gene, CDR1 is MNHNS and CDR2 is SASEGT. Written as DNA, the CDR3 is TGTGCCAGCAGTGATCTACTAGCGGGATCAGATACGCAGTATTTT. Translation: CASSDLLAGSDTQYF.

The chain couples TRBV10-1 to TRBJ2-3, with D maybe TRBD2 (6 bases). V dropped 4 bases and J dropped 7 bases, with 12 bases sitting between them. The V gene's germline CDR1 is WNHNN and CDR2 SYGVQD (reference sequence). The CDR3 length is 13 residues. The CDR3 loop is CASSVETRNTQYF. In DNA, the CDR3 is TGCGCCAGCAGTGTGGAGACTAGAAATACGCAGTATTTT.

This chain links TRBV6-4 with TRBJ2-2, with 11 bases aligning to TRBD1. This CDR3 is built from 17 residues. From germline, CDR1 is MRHNA and CDR2 SNTAGT. Losses at the gene ends were 2 bases for V and 5 bases for J; bases not matched to a gene: 7. CDR3 in amino acids: CASSDLPDRGQTGELFF. CDR3 nucleotides: TGTGCCAGCAGTGACCTCCCGGACAGGGGGCAAACCGGGGAGCTGTTTTTT.

This clone was counted only a few times. This chain uses TRBV28 with TRBJ2-2; 9 bases line up with TRBD1. V shed 2 bases and J 6 bases; nucleotides not matched to a gene: 4. The CDR3 loop spans 15 amino acids. From germline, CDR1 is MDHEN and CDR2 SYDVKM. Here the CDR3 reads CASSLRDRVSGELFF. The CDR3, as DNA: TGTGCCAGCAGTTTAAGGGACAGGGTATCCGGGGAGCTGTTTTTT.

This clone was observed once. The chain uses TRBV19 and TRBJ2-6; D unresolved. This CDR3 comprises 15 residues. The ends were cut back, 9 bases at V and 0 bases at J, with 12 bases in the middle. Germline CDR1 LNHDA, CDR2 SQIVND (reference sequence). CDR3 DNA: TGTGCCAGCACACCGATTGTCTCTGGGGCCAACGTCCTGACTTTC. This gives the protein CASTPIVSGANVLTF.

The chain uses TRBV28 and TRBJ1-5; D call uncertain. This CDR3 is 14 amino acids long. Germline V gives CDR1 MDHEN, CDR2 SYDVKM. The V end was cut by 6 bases, the J end by 4 bases, with 13 bases between. The CDR3 bases are TGTGCCAGCAGCCCCCCCCATGAGAATCAGCCCCAGCATTTT. Amino acids: CASSPPHENQPQHF.

CDR3 region: CAWIRRVEAFF. The CDR3 DNA reads as TGTGCCTGGATACGCAGAGTAGAGGCTTTCTTT. The V gene is TRBV30, the J gene TRBJ1-1; D uncertain. The CDR3 loop spans 11 amino acids. Trimming left V 4 bases short and J 11 bases short, with 14 bases between. Germline V gene sequence: CDR1 GTSNPN, CDR2 SVGIG (reference sequence).

The chain has TRBV5-4 and TRBJ1-2; possible D gene TRBD1, 5 bases. CDR1 SGHNT and CDR2 YYREEE come from the germline V gene (reference sequence). The CDR3 consists of 13 residues. V lost 0 bases and J 4 bases, leaving 7 bases between the germline ends. The CDR3 sequence: CASSLAGGYGYTF. The CDR3 DNA sequence: TGTGCCAGCAGCTTGGCGGGGGGCTATGGCTACACCTTC.

This clone has a handful of counts. This chain uses TRBV2 with TRBJ1-5; no definite D call. This CDR3 comprises 14 residues. V lost 4 bases and J lost 0, with 7 bases in between. Germline V gene sequence: CDR1 SNHLY, CDR2 FYNNEI. The CDR3 DNA reads TGTGCCAGCAGTGGGGTTAATAGCAATCAGCCCCAGCATTTT. Protein product: CASSGVNSNQPQHF.

V gene TRBV9 combines with J gene TRBJ2-1; D gene uncertain. The CDR3 covers 15 residues. Germline lookup yields CDR1 SGDLS and CDR2 YYNGEE. Trimming took off 6 bases at V and 6 bases at J, with 19 bases between the two ends. The CDR3 region is CASTRDPKGANEQFF. The CDR3 DNA follows: TGTGCCAGCACCAGAGACCCAAAAGGAGCCAATGAGCAGTTCTTC.

This clone was counted a single time. The V call is TRBV7-9, the J call TRBJ2-2; 7 bases agree with TRBD2. The CDR3 runs 15 residues. CDR1 and CDR2 (germline): SEHNR, FQNEAQ (reference sequence). J was trimmed by 7 bases and V by 1 base; bases with no gene match: 6. This chain's CDR3 is CASSLGLAADGELFF. CDR3 nucleotides: TGTGCCAGCAGCTTAGGACTAGCAGCGGACGGGGAGCTGTTTTTT.

The chain carries TRBV6-4 and TRBJ2-3; 8 nucleotides line up with TRBD2. Trimming took 3 bases from V and 0 from J; bases not matched to a gene: 2. The CDR3 covers 15 residues. Germline CDR1 reads MRHNA; CDR2 reads SNTAGT. CDR3 loop: CASSESSGSTDTQYF. In DNA, the CDR3 is TGTGCCAGCAGTGAGTCTAGCGGGAGCACAGATACGCAGTATTTT.